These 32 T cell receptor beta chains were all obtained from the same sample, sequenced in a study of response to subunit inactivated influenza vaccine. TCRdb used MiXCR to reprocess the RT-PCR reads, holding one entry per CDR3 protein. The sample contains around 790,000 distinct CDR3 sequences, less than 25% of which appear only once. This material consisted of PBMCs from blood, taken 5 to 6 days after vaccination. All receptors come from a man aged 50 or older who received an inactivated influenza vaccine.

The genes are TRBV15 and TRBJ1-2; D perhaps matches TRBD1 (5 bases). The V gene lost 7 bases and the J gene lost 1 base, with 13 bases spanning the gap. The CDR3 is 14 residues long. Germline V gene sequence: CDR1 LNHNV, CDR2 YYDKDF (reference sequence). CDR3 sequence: CATNSGDRNYGYTF. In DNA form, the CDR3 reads TGTGCCACCAATTCCGGGGACCGTAACTATGGCTACACCTTC.

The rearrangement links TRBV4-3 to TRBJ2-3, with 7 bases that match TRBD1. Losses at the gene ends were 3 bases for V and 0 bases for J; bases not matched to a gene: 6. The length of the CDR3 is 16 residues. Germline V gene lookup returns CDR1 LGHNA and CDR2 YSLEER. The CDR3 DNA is TGCGCCAGCAGCCAGAGAGAGGGGGCTAGCACAGATACGCAGTATTTT. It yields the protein CASSQREGASTDTQYF.

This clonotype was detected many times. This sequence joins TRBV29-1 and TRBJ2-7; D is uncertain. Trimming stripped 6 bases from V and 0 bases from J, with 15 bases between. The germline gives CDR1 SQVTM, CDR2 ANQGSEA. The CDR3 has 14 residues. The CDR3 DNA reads TGCAGCGTATCCAACATGGATAGCTCCTACGAGCAGTACTTC. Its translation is CSVSNMDSSYEQYF.

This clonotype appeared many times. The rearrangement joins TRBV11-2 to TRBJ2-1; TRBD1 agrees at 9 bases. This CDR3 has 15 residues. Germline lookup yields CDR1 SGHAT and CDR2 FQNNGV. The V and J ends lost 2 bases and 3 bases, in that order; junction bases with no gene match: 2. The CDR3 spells CASSLRDRDYNEQFF. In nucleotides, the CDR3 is TGTGCCAGCAGCTTAAGGGACAGGGACTACAATGAGCAGTTCTTC.

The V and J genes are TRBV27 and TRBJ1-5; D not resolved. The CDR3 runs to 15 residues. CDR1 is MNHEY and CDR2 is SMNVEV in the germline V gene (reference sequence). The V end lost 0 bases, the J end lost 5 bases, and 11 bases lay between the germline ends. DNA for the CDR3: TGTGCCAGCAGTTTATCGAACCCCGCATATCAGCCCCAGCATTTT. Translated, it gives CASSLSNPAYQPQHF.

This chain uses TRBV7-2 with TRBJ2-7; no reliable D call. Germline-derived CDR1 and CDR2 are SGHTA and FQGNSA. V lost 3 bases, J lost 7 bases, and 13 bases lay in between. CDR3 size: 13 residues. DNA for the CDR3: TGTGCCAGCAGCTTCGGCAGAGCAGCGGAGCAGTACTTC. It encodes CASSFGRAAEQYF.

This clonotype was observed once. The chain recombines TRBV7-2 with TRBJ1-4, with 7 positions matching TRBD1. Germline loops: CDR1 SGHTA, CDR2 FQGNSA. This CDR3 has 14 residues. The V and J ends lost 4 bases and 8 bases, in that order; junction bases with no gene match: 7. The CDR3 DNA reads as TGTGCCAGCAGCTCCAACTCAGGGGGGGAAAAACTGTTTTTT. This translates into CASSSNSGGEKLFF.

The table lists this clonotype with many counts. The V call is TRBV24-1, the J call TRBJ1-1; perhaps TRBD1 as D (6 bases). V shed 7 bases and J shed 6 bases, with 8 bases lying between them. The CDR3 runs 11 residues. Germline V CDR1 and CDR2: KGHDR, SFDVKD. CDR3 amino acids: CATSQGPEAFF. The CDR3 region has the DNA TGTGCCACCAGCCAGGGGCCTGAAGCTTTCTTT.

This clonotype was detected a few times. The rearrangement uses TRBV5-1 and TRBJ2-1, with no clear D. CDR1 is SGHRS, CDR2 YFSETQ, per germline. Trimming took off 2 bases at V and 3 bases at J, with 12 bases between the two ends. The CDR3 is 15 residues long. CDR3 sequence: CASSLLGPDYNEQFF. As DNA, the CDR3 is TGCGCCAGCAGCTTATTGGGTCCCGACTACAATGAGCAGTTCTTC.

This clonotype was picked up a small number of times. CDR3 bases: TGCGCCAGCAGCCTCGGGACTAGCGGGGCCACAGATACGCAGTATTTT. This sequence encodes CASSLGTSGATDTQYF. This rearrangement joins TRBV5-1 to TRBJ2-3, with 13 bases matching TRBD2. Germline V gene sequence: CDR1 SGHRS, CDR2 YFSETQ. This CDR3 has 16 residues. V gave up 4 bases and J gave up 2 bases; unmatched junction bases: 4.

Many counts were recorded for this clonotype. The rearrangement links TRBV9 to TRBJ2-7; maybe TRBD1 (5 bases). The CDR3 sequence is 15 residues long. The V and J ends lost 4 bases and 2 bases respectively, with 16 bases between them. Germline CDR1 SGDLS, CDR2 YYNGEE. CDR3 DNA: TGTGCCAGCAGCCTAGAGAGTGGGGCGACCTACGAGCAGTACTTC. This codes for CASSLESGATYEQYF.

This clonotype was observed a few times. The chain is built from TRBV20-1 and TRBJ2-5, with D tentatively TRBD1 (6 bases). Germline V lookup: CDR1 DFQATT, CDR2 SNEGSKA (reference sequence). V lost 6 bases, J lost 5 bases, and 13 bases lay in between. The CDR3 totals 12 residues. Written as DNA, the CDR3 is TGCAGTGCAAACAGGGTATGGGAGACCCAGTACTTC. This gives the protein CSANRVWETQYF.

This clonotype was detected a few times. CDR3 in amino acids: CSARLAGPGAQYF. The CDR3 DNA reads as TGCAGTGCCAGACTAGCGGGGCCAGGGGCCCAGTACTTC. The chain combines TRBV20-1 with TRBJ2-5, with TRBD2 matching 11 bases. The CDR3 is 13 residues long. Germline V lookup: CDR1 DFQATT, CDR2 SNEGSKA (reference sequence). The V segment lost 6 bases and the J segment 9 bases; nucleotides outside the gene matches: 9.

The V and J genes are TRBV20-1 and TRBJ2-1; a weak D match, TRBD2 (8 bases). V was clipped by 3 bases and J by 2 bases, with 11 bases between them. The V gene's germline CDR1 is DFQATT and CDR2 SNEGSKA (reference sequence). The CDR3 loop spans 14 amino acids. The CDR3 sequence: CSASGRGPYNEQFF. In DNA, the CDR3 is TGCAGTGCTAGCGGGAGGGGGCCCTACAATGAGCAGTTCTTC.

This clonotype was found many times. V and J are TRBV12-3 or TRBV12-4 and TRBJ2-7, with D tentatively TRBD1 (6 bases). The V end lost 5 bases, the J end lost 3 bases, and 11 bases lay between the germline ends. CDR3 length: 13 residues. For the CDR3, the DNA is TGTGCCAGCAGTCCCGGGACAAACTACGAGCAGTACTTC. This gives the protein CASSPGTNYEQYF.

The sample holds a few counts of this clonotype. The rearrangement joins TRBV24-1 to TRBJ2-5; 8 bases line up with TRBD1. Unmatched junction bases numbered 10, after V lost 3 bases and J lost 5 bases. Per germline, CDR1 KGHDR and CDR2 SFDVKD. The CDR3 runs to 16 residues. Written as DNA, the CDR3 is TGTGCCACCAGTGATCCGACAGGGGATACCATGGAGACCCAGTACTTC. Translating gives CATSDPTGDTMETQYF.

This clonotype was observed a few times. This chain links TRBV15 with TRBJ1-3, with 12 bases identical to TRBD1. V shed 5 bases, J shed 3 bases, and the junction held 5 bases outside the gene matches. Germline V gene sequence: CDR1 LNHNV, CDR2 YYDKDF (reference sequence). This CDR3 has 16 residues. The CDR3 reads CATSEGTGGFGNTIYF. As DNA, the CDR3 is TGTGCCACCAGCGAGGGGACAGGGGGCTTTGGAAACACCATATATTTT.

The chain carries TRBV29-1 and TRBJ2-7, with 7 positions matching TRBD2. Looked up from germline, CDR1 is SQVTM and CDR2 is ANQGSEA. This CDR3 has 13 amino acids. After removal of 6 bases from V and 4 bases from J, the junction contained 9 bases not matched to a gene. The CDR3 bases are TGCAGCGTGGGGGGAGGGAACCGGTACGAGCAGTACTTC. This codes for CSVGGGNRYEQYF.

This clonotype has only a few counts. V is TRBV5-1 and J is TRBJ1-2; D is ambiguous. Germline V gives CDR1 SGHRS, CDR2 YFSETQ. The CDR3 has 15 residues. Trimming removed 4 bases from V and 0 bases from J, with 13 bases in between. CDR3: CASSPLGRPNYGYTF. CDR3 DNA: TGCGCCAGCAGCCCTCTAGGGCGACCTAACTATGGCTACACCTTC.

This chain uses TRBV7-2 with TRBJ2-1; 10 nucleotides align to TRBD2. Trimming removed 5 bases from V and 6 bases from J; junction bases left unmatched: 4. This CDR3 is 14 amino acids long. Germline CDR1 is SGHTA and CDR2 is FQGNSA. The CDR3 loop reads CASSTSGIINEQFF. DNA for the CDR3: TGTGCCAGCAGCACTAGCGGGATAATCAATGAGCAGTTCTTC.

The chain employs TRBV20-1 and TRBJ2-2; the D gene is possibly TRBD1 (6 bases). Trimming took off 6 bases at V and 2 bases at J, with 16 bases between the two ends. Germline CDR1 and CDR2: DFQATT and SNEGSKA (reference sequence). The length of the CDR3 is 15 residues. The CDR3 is CSAIRGTPNTGELFF. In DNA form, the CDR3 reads TGCAGTGCAATTAGGGGGACACCAAACACCGGGGAGCTGTTTTTT.

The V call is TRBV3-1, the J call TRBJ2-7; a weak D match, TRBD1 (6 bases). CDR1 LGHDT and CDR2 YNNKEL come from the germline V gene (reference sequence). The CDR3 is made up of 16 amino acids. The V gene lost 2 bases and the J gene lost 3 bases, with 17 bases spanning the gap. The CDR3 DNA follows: TGTGCCAGCAGCCAAACTGAGGGGGTGAGGGTCTACGAGCAGTACTTC. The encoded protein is CASSQTEGVRVYEQYF.

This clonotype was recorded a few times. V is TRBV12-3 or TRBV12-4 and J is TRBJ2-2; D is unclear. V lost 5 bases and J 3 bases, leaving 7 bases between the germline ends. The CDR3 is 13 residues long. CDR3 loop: CASSAQYTGELFF. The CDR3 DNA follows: TGTGCCAGCAGTGCACAGTACACCGGGGAGCTGTTTTTT.

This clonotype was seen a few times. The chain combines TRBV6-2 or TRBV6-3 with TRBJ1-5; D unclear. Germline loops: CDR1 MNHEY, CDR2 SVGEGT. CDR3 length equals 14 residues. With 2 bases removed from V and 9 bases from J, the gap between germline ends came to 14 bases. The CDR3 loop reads CASSYGTGEAPQHF. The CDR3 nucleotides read TGTGCCAGCAGTTACGGTACGGGTGAGGCGCCCCAGCATTTT.

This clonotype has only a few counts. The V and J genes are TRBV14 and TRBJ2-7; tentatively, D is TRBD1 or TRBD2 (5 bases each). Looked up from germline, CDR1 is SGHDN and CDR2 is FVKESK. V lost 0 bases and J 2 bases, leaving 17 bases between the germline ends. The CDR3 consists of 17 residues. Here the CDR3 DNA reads TGTGCCAGCAGCCAAGATCCTGTTTGGGACGGAACCTACGAGCAGTACTTC. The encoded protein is CASSQDPVWDGTYEQYF.

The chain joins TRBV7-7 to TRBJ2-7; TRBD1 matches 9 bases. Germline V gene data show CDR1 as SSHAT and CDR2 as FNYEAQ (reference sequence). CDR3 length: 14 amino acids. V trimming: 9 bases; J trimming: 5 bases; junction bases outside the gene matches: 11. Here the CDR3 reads CASSRDRVSHEQYF. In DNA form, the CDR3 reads TGTGCCAGTTCCCGGGACAGGGTTTCCCACGAGCAGTACTTC.

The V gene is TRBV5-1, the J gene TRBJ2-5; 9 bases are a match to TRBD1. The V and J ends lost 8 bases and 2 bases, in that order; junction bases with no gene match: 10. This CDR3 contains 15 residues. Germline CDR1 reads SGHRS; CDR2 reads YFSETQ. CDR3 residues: CASTNPGQGQETQYF. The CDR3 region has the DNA TGCGCCAGTACCAACCCGGGACAGGGACAAGAGACCCAGTACTTC.

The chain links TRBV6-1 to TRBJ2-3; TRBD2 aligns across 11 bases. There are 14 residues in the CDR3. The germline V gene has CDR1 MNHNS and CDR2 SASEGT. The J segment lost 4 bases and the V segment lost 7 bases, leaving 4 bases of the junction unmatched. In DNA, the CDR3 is TGTGCCAGCAAACTAGCGGGGGATGCAGATACGCAGTATTTT. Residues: CASKLAGDADTQYF.

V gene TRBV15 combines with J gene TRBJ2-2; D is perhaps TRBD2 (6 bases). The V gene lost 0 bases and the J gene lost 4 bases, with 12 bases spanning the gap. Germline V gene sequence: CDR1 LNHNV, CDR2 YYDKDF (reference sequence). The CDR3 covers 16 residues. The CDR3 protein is CATSRDMEGPTGELFF. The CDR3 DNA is TGTGCCACCAGCAGAGATATGGAGGGCCCCACCGGGGAGCTGTTTTTT.

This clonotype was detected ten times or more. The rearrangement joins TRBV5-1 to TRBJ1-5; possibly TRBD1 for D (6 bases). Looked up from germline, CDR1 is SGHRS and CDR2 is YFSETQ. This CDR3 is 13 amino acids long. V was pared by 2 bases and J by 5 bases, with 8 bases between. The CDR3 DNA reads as TGCGCCAGCAGCTTCAGGGGAGATCAGCCCCAGCATTTT. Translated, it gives CASSFRGDQPQHF.

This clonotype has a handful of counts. In DNA form, the CDR3 reads TGCGCCAGCAGCCTCGTCCAGGACGGCTACGAGCAGTACTTC. This codes for CASSLVQDGYEQYF. The gene calls are TRBV5-1 and TRBJ2-7; no firm D call. Looked up from germline, CDR1 is SGHRS and CDR2 is YFSETQ. Deletions cut 4 bases from V and 3 bases from J, with 14 bases between. This CDR3 has 14 residues. The full variable domain, rest sourced from reference TRBV5-1 and TRBJ2-7, is KAGVTQTPRYLIKTRGQQVTLSCSPISGHRSVSWYQQTPGQGLQFLFEYFSETQRNKGNFPGRFSGRQFSNSRSEMNVSTLELGDSALYLCASSLVQDGYEQYFGPGTRLTVT.

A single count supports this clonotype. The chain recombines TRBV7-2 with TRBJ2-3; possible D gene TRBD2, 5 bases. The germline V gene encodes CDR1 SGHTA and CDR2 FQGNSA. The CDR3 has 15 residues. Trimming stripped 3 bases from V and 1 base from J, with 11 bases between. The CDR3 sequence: CASSFPLSGTDTQYF. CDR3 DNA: TGTGCCAGCAGCTTTCCCCTTAGCGGCACAGATACGCAGTATTTT. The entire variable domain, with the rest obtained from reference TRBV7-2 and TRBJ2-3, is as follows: GAGVSQSPSNKVTEKGKDVELRCDPISGHTALYWYRQSLGQGLEFLIYFQGNSAPDKSGLPSDRFSAERTGGSVSTLTIQRTQQEDSAVYLCASSFPLSGTDTQYFGPGTRLTVL.